The 26 T cell receptor beta chains given below trace back to one sample, sequenced in a study of identical twins. TCRdb analysed the 5' RACE reads with MiXCR anew, one entry per CDR3 protein. The data show some 330,000 distinct CDR3 sequences, approximately 9.1% seen once. Input material: naive T cells sorted from blood. Receptors originate from a woman aged 45-59 years in good health.

This clonotype was seen more than once but under ten times. The chain uses TRBV5-5 and TRBJ1-1; possible D gene TRBD1, 5 bases. The germline gives CDR1 SGHKS, CDR2 YYEKEE (reference sequence). V dropped 3 bases and J dropped 0 bases, with 9 bases sitting between them. The CDR3 consists of 14 residues. In DNA form, the CDR3 reads TGTGCCAGCAGCTGGGGGACTCTGAACACTGAAGCTTTCTTT. Protein sequence: CASSWGTLNTEAFF.

This clonotype came up many times. CDR3 sequence (DNA): TGCAGTGCCCCGCGAGCGGGACGGCCCGAAGAGACCCAGTACTTC. It is translated as CSAPRAGRPEETQYF. The chain recombines TRBV20-1 with TRBJ2-5; 7 nucleotides agree with TRBD2. The germline gives CDR1 DFQATT, CDR2 SNEGSKA (reference sequence). This CDR3 contains 15 residues. V lost 6 bases and J lost 3; bases outside the gene matches: 13.

In this sample, this clonotype turned up many times. The chain recombines TRBV10-3 with TRBJ1-5, with a possible D match to TRBD1 (5 bases). The ends were cut back, 0 bases at V and 4 bases at J, with 13 bases in the middle. In germline, CDR1 is ENHRY, CDR2 SYGVKD. This CDR3 has 16 residues. CDR3 residues: CAISESIAGRNQPQHF. DNA for the CDR3: TGTGCCATCAGTGAGTCGATTGCAGGGAGGAATCAGCCCCAGCATTTT.

In its sample, this clonotype was seen a few times. The rearrangement uses TRBV24-1 and TRBJ2-1; no definite D call. The V end was cut by 6 bases, the J end by 7 bases, with 18 bases between. This CDR3 has 15 residues. CDR1 is KGHDR, CDR2 SFDVKD, per germline. CDR3 bases: TGTGCCACCAGTCAGGCTAAGACGGCGATTAATGAGCAGTTCTTC. Translation: CATSQAKTAINEQFF.

There are many counts of this clonotype. CDR3 protein: CASSFSTLLFRDSVHEQYV. The CDR3 DNA is TGCGCCAGCAGCTTCTCCACCCTTCTATTCCGGGACAGTGTCCACGAGCAGTACGTC. The genes are TRBV5-1 and TRBJ2-7; 7 nucleotides match TRBD1. V lost 2 bases, J lost 5 bases, and 22 bases stayed unmatched. Germline V gene sequence: CDR1 SGHRS, CDR2 YFSETQ. The CDR3 spans 19 residues.

The sample holds a few counts of this clonotype. Written as DNA, the CDR3 is TGTGCCAGCAGTTTTTCTTCGGGACAGGGGGCTTTTTATGGCTACACCTTC. As protein: CASSFSSGQGAFYGYTF. The chain joins TRBV12-3 or TRBV12-4 to TRBJ1-2; 12 bases match TRBD1. CDR3 length: 17 amino acids. V was pared by 3 bases and J by 5 bases, with 10 bases of the junction left unmatched.

This clonotype was recorded at least ten times. The gene calls are TRBV11-2 and TRBJ2-3, with a weak D call TRBD2 (5 bases). The V end lost 3 bases, the J end lost 6 bases, and 16 bases lay between the germline ends. The length of the CDR3 is 15 residues. In germline, CDR1 is SGHAT, CDR2 FQNNGV. Here the CDR3 DNA reads TGTGCCAGCAGCTTGCCCGGGCGCGGGCGGGATACGCAGTATTTT. Translation: CASSLPGRGRDTQYF.

This clonotype was detected ten times or more. The chain is built from TRBV29-1 and TRBJ1-1, with a weak D call TRBD1 (5 bases). The CDR3 runs 12 residues. The germline CDR1 and CDR2 sequences are SQVTM and ANQGSEA. The germline V and J ends were trimmed by 3 bases and 10 bases, with 15 bases remaining between them. CDR3 protein: CSVDSGEIVAFF. In DNA form, the CDR3 reads TGCAGCGTTGACTCGGGGGAGATCGTAGCTTTCTTT.

This clonotype showed up just a few times. The gene calls are TRBV24-1 and TRBJ2-1; 9 positions agree with TRBD2. CDR1 is KGHDR and CDR2 is SFDVKD in the germline V gene. The length of the CDR3 is 16 residues. V lost 4 bases to trimming and J lost 7 bases; unmatched junction nucleotides: 10. The CDR3 sequence is CATSDPVGLAGNEQFF. CDR3 bases: TGTGCCACCAGTGACCCCGTTGGGCTAGCGGGGAATGAGCAGTTCTTC.

There are a few counts of this clonotype. This chain connects TRBV7-3 to TRBJ2-2; 11 positions match TRBD2. The ends lost 2 bases at V and 6 bases at J; junction bases unmatched: 5. Per the germline V gene, CDR1 is SGHTA and CDR2 is FQGTGA. There are 16 residues in the CDR3. The CDR3 region is CASSLLTSGKAGELFF. The CDR3 nucleotides are TGTGCCAGCAGCTTATTGACTAGCGGGAAGGCCGGGGAGCTGTTTTTT.

This chain links TRBV11-2 with TRBJ2-1, with TRBD2 matching 11 bases. The germline CDR1 and CDR2 sequences are SGHAT and FQNNGV. Germline trimming cut 5 bases from V and 6 bases from J; bases unmatched to any gene: 12. This CDR3 spans 17 amino acids. CDR3 DNA: TGTGCCAGCAGCGCCCGGGGGGGGACTAGCGGCTTCAATGAGCAGTTCTTC. Its protein is CASSARGGTSGFNEQFF.

This clonotype was picked up a small number of times. CDR3 sequence (DNA): TGTGCCAGCAGCTACGGACGGCCCGGAGGCTACACCTTC. Translating gives CASSYGRPGGYTF. The chain recombines TRBV6-2 or TRBV6-3 with TRBJ1-2; D is uncertain. V was pared by 6 bases and J by 8 bases, with 16 bases between. Germline V lookup: CDR1 MNHEY, CDR2 SVGEGT. The CDR3 loop spans 13 amino acids.

This clonotype was counted only a few times. The chain couples TRBV7-9 to TRBJ2-5; D ambiguous. There are 14 residues in the CDR3. Germline CDR1 is SEHNR and CDR2 is FQNEAQ (reference sequence). The V end lost 1 base, the J end lost 4 bases, and 10 bases lay between the germline ends. CDR3 protein: CASSLVRTTETQYF. In nucleotides, the CDR3 is TGTGCCAGCAGCTTAGTTCGGACGACAGAGACCCAGTACTTC.

This chain links TRBV20-1 with TRBJ1-5, with TRBD1 matching over 8 bases. Germline V lookup: CDR1 DFQATT, CDR2 SNEGSKA (reference sequence). This CDR3 region has 14 residues. Trimming took 6 bases from V and 1 from J; bases not matched to a gene: 5. CDR3 sequence (DNA): TGCAGTGCCGGACAGGGAGGGAGCAATCAGCCCCAGCATTTT. The encoded protein is CSAGQGGSNQPQHF.

This clonotype was counted between two and nine times. The chain combines TRBV12-3 or TRBV12-4 with TRBJ1-1; 9 bases line up with TRBD1. The CDR3 is made up of 14 amino acids. V was clipped by 5 bases and J by 4 bases; unmatched bases: 5. CDR3 in amino acids: CASSPMTGGTEAFF. CDR3 nucleotides: TGTGCCAGCAGTCCCATGACAGGGGGCACTGAAGCTTTCTTT.

The V gene is TRBV7-6, the J gene TRBJ2-7; D may correspond to TRBD1 or TRBD2 (5 bases each). Per germline, CDR1 SGHVS and CDR2 FNYEAQ. V lost 5 bases and J 2 bases, leaving 16 bases between the germline ends. The CDR3 totals 15 residues. The CDR3 protein is CASSTGPNSAYEQYF. In DNA, the CDR3 is TGTGCCAGCAGCACGGGACCGAACTCTGCCTACGAGCAGTACTTC.

A few counts support this clonotype. The chain has TRBV6-1 and TRBJ1-2; 10 bases match TRBD1. The CDR3 runs to 14 residues. V gave up 7 bases and J gave up 3 bases; unmatched junction bases: 5. CDR1 and CDR2 (germline): MNHNS, SASEGT. CDR3 coding DNA: TGTGCCAGCAACCTCGGACAGGGGGACTATGGCTACACCTTC. Its protein product is CASNLGQGDYGYTF.

The rearrangement uses TRBV3-1 and TRBJ1-2; 9 bases line up with TRBD1. The V gene's germline CDR1 is LGHDT and CDR2 YNNKEL (reference sequence). J lost 3 bases, V lost 4 bases, and 3 bases had no gene match. The CDR3 consists of 14 residues. CDR3: CASSPGTGYYGYTF. CDR3 in DNA: TGTGCCAGCAGCCCCGGGACAGGGTACTATGGCTACACCTTC.

This chain uses TRBV29-1 with TRBJ2-7; D ambiguous. CDR1 and CDR2 from the germline V gene are SQVTM and ANQGSEA. Trimming stripped 3 bases from V and 0 bases from J, with 6 bases between. This CDR3 region has 12 residues. The CDR3 spells CSVEGYSYEQYF. The CDR3 DNA is TGCAGCGTTGAGGGATACTCCTACGAGCAGTACTTC.

This clonotype was picked up many times. This chain links TRBV20-1 with TRBJ2-3; 14 bases are shared with TRBD2. The CDR3 extends over 14 amino acids. CDR1 and CDR2 (germline): DFQATT, SNEGSKA (reference sequence). Unmatched junction bases numbered 14, after V lost 6 bases and J lost 15 bases. The CDR3 loop reads CSAQGSGTSGREYF. The CDR3 coding sequence is TGCAGTGCCCAAGGTTCCGGGACTAGCGGGAGAGAATATTTT.

The V gene is TRBV5-1, the J gene TRBJ2-7; TRBD2 agrees at 12 bases. Germline CDR1 is SGHRS and CDR2 is YFSETQ. The V segment lost 4 bases and the J segment 0 bases; nucleotides outside the gene matches: 5. The CDR3 runs to 16 residues. CDR3 sequence: CASSPWTSGASYEQYF. Written as DNA, the CDR3 is TGCGCCAGCAGCCCCTGGACTAGCGGGGCCTCCTACGAGCAGTACTTC.

The gene calls are TRBV27 and TRBJ1-6; TRBD1 matches at 10 bases. The CDR3 is made up of 14 amino acids. Germline CDR1 is MNHEY and CDR2 is SMNVEV (reference sequence). Unmatched junction bases numbered 6, after V lost 8 bases and J lost 8 bases. CDR3 sequence: CASREGQGYSPLHF. The CDR3 coding sequence is TGTGCCAGCCGGGAGGGACAGGGGTATTCACCCCTCCACTTT.

The chain couples TRBV19 to TRBJ2-1; TRBD1 is a possible D gene (5 bases). The germline V gene has CDR1 LNHDA and CDR2 SQIVND (reference sequence). The CDR3 covers 16 residues. Trimming stripped 4 bases from V and 2 bases from J, with 15 bases between. The CDR3 DNA reads as TGTGCCAGTAGTAGCTGGACAACCGGGCCCTACAATGAGCAGTTCTTC. It specifies CASSSWTTGPYNEQFF.

V is TRBV7-2 and J is TRBJ2-1, with a possible D match to TRBD1 (5 bases). V was shortened by 2 bases and J by 15 bases, with 17 bases between the two germline ends. The CDR3 sequence is 13 residues long. Germline-derived CDR1 and CDR2 are SGHTA and FQGNSA. The CDR3 reads CASSLPGLRGLFF. The CDR3 coding sequence is TGTGCCAGCAGCTTACCAGGGCTTAGAGGTCTGTTCTTC.

This clonotype was seen once. The chain uses TRBV7-9 and TRBJ2-5, with D unclear. The CDR3 totals 15 residues. Germline V gene sequence: CDR1 SEHNR, CDR2 FQNEAQ (reference sequence). V lost 2 bases, J lost 2 bases, and 12 bases lay in between. The CDR3 sequence: CASSLFITTQETQYF. In DNA form, the CDR3 reads TGTGCCAGCAGCTTATTTATCACAACTCAAGAGACCCAGTACTTC.

This clonotype has ten or more counts. The J gene is TRBJ2-1, the V gene TRBV29-1, with D uncertain. This CDR3 has 13 amino acids. Trimming cost V 6 bases and J 0 bases, with 9 bases left between them. Per the germline V gene, CDR1 is SQVTM and CDR2 is ANQGSEA. The CDR3 sequence is CSVLEGSYNEQFF. CDR3 nucleotide sequence: TGCAGCGTGCTAGAAGGCTCCTACAATGAGCAGTTCTTC.